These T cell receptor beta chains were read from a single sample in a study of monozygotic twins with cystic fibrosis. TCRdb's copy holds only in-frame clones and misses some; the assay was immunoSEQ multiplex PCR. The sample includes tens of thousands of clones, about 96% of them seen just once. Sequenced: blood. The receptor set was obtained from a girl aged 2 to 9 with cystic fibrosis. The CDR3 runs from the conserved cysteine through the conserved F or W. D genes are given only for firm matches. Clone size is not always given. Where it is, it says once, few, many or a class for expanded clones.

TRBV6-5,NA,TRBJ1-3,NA,TGTGCCAGCAGTTCAGGGATTCAAGTATCTGGAAACACCATATATTTT,CASSSGIQVSGNTIYF
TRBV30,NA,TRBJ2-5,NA,TGTGCCTGGAGTCACGGACTCCCCCAAGAGACCCAGTACTTC,CAWSHGLPQETQYF
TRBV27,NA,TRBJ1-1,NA,TGTGCCAGCAGTTTAGAGGGGCTGAGGTACACTGAAGCTTTCTTT,CASSLEGLRYTEAFF
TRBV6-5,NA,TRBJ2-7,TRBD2,TGTGCCAGCAGACTAGCGGACGAGCAGTACTTC,CASRLADEQYF
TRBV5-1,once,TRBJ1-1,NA,TGCGCCAGCAGCTTTGGACCAAACACTGAAGCTTTCTTT,CASSFGPNTEAFF
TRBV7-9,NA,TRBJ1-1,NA,TGTGCCAGCACCCCCGGACGGTTCGGAAACACTGAAGCTTTCTTT,CASTPGRFGNTEAFF
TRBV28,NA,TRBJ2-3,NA,TGTGCCAGCAGTCCCGGACCTGTCCCAGATACGCAGTATTTT,CASSPGPVPDTQYF
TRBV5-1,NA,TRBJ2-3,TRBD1,TGCGCCAGCAGCTTGTACATGGGACAGGGGACAGATACGCAGTATTTT,CASSLYMGQGTDTQYF
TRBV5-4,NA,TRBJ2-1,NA,TGTGCCAGCAGCTTGGTGCGGGGTTGGGACGAGCAGTTCTTC,CASSLVRGWDEQFF
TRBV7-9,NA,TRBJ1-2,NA,TGTGCCAGCAGCTTAGGGCAGGGTAACTATGGCTACACCTTC,CASSLGQGNYGYTF
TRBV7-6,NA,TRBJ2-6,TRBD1,TGTGCCAGCAGCCTCACCCCGACAGGGAGTGGGGCCAACGTCCTGACTTTC,CASSLTPTGSGANVLTF
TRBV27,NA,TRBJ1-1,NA,TGTGCCAGCAGTTTATCAGGGTCGAGCACTGAAGCTTTCTTT,CASSLSGSSTEAFF
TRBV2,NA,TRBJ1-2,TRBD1,TGTGCCAGCAGTGGGGACAGCCAGACCTTC,CASSGDSQTF
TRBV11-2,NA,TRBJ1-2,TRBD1,TGTGCCAGCAGCTTCCGAGGAGGACAGGGGAGCTCACATGGCTACACCTTC,CASSFRGGQGSSHGYTF
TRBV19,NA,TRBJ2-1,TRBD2,TGTGCCAGTAGTATAACCCTAGCGGGTCGGAGTGAGCAGTTCTTC,CASSITLAGRSEQFF
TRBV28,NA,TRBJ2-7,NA,TGTGCCAGCAGATTAGAGCGAAGCTCCTACGAGCAGTACTTC,CASRLERSSYEQYF
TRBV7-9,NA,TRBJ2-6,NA,TGTGCCAGCAGCTCGGCGGGTGGGGCCAACGTCCTGACTTTC,CASSSAGGANVLTF
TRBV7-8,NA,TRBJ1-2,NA,TGTGCCAGCACCCCAAGGGACGTATTGAATGGCTACACCTTC,CASTPRDVLNGYTF
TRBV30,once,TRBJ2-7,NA,TGTGCCTGGAGTGTACAAGGGGAGCAGTACTTC,CAWSVQGEQYF
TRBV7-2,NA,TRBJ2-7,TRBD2,TGTGCCAGCAGCGCGACTAGCCTCCCCTACGAGCAGTACTTC,CASSATSLPYEQYF
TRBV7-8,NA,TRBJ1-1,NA,TGTGCCAGCAGCCCCAATCCGGGGGAAGCTTTCTTT,CASSPNPGEAFF
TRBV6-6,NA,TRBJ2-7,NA,TGTGCCAGCAGTTCCAACCCAGGGTACTCCTACGAGCAGTACTTC,CASSSNPGYSYEQYF
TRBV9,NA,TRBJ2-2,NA,TGTGCCAGCAGCGATGACGGTTTCGGTCTGGCCGGGGAGCTGTTTTTT,CASSDDGFGLAGELFF
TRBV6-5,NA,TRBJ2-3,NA,TGTGCCAGCAAACTCGCCCGAGGCGCAGATACGCAGTATTTT,CASKLARGADTQYF
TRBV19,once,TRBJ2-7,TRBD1,TGTGCCAGTAGTCCCTGGGACAGGGTGTACGAGCAGTACTTC,CASSPWDRVYEQYF
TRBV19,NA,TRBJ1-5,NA,TGTGCCACCCAACAGGGAGGGAAACGGGGCAATCAGCCCCAGCATTTT,CATQQGGKRGNQPQHF
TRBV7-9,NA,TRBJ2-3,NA,TGTGCCAGCAGCGATGGGGTTGTCACAGATACGCAGTATTTT,CASSDGVVTDTQYF
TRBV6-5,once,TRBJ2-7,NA,TGTGCCAGCAGTTACTCGGGGGCAGGGGCGGACTACGAGCAGTACTTC,CASSYSGAGADYEQYF
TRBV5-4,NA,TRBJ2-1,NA,TGTGCCAGCAGCTTGGCGGGAGACTACAATGAGCAGTTCTTC,CASSLAGDYNEQFF
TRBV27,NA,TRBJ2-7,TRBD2,TGTGCCAGCAGACCAGCGGGAGTTAGTTCCTACGAGCAGTACTTC,CASRPAGVSSYEQYF
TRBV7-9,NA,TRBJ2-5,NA,TGTGCCAGCAGCTTAGATCTAGTCCAAGAGACCCAGTACTTC,CASSLDLVQETQYF
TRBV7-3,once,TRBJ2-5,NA,TGTGCCAGCAGCGTCAACAGGGAGGAGACCCAGTACTTC,CASSVNREETQYF
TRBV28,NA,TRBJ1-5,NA,TGTGCCAGCACCCTCCCGCGGGGGCCCCAGCATTTT,CASTLPRGPQHF
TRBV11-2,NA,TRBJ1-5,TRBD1,TGTGCCAGCAGCTTAGGTGGAGGACAGGGGTTGGGGCCCCAGCATTTT,CASSLGGGQGLGPQHF
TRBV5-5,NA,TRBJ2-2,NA,TGTGCCAGCAGCTTTTCACGCCTACCCGGGACCGGGGAGCTGTTTTTT,CASSFSRLPGTGELFF
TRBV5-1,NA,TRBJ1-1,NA,TGCGCCAGCAGCTTAACGACAGGGAACACTGAAGCTTTCTTT,CASSLTTGNTEAFF
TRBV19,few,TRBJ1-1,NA,TGTGCCAGTAGTACTTTACAGGGCACTGAAGCTTTCTTT,CASSTLQGTEAFF
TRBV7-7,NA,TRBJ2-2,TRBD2,TGTGCCAGCAGGCTAGCGGGATCGACCGGGGAGCTGTTTTTT,CASRLAGSTGELFF
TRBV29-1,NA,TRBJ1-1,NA,TGCAGCGTTTCATCAGGGCTGAACACTGAAGCTTTCTTT,CSVSSGLNTEAFF
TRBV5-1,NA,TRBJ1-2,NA,TGCGCCAGCAGCCCCAGGGGTGATGGCTACACCTTC,CASSPRGDGYTF
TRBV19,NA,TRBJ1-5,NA,TGTGCCAGTAGTATAGGACAGGAGAGGAATCAGCCCCAGCATTTT,CASSIGQERNQPQHF
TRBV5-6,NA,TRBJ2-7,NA,TGTGCCAGCAGCTTGGGGGGGGCCGCCGAGCAGTACTTC,CASSLGGAAEQYF
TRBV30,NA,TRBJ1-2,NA,TGTGCCTGGAGTCCACAGGGATACTATGGCTACACCTTC,CAWSPQGYYGYTF
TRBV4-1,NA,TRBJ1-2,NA,TGCGCCAGCAGCCAAGAACAAAGTCTCACCTCGGGCTATGGCTACACCTTC,CASSQEQSLTSGYGYTF
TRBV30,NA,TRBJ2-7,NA,TGTGCCTGGAGTTTGCGGGCCCCATACGAGCAGTACTTC,CAWSLRAPYEQYF
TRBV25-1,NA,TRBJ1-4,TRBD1,TGTGCCAGCAGTGATGCCGAGGGGGCTGGTGAAAAACTGTTTTTT,CASSDAEGAGEKLFF
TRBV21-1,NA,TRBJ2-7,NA,TGTGCCAGCAGCAAAGTTTGGCGGACCTACGAGCAGTACTTC,CASSKVWRTYEQYF
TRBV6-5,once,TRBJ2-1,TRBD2,TGTGCCAGCAGCAGACTAGCCCTCTCATACAATGAGCAGTTCTTC,CASSRLALSYNEQFF
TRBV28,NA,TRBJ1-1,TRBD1,TGTGCCAGCAGTAACGCGGGGACAGGGTCTGATGGCACTGAAGCTTTCTTT,CASSNAGTGSDGTEAFF
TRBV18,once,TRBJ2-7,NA,TGTGCCAGCTCACCCTCGCCGGGATACGAGCAGTACTTC,CASSPSPGYEQYF
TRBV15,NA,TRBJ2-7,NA,TGTGCCACCAGCATTAATCGGGGGAGCTCCTACGAGCAGTACTTC,CATSINRGSSYEQYF
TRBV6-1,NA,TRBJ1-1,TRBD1,TGTGCCAGCACTTCCGTTCCGGGACAGTACACTGAAGCTTTCTTT,CASTSVPGQYTEAFF
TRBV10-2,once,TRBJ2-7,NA,TGCGCCAGCAGTGAACAGACGTTTGGCGAGCAGTACTTC,CASSEQTFGEQYF
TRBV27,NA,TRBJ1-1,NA,TGTGCCAGCACCCCCCGGTGGGGCGTTCTGGACACTGAAGCTTTCTTT,CASTPRWGVLDTEAFF
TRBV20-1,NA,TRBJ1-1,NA,TGCAGTGCTTTGGATACTGAAGCTTTCTTT,CSALDTEAFF